This T cell receptor (beta chain) is from a study of cytomegalovirus exposure and HLA in healthy donors. Donors consisted of healthy bone marrow donors. The V gene's germline CDR1 is LNHDA and CDR2 SQIVND (reference sequence). V gave up 6 bases and J gave up 0 bases, with 12 bases separating them. The CDR3 contains 15 residues. The PCR ran on 60 Vbeta and 13 Jbeta primers. Profiling relied on immunoSEQ multiplex PCR, and the TCRdb table lists in-frame clones only, not all of them. Of under 200,000 clones in the sample, 70% to 85% are singletons; the top ten hold around 6.6%. Points from the study as a whole: Earlier analysis found most TCR beta V segments productive about 90% or about 30% of the time. TCR beta sequences reportedly predicted most subjects' HLA-A and HLA-B alleles accurately. V- and J-gene trimming of TCR beta was linked (in a later analysis) to a missense DCLRE1C variant.

For this clone: Its specificity is not known.

The genes are TRBV19 and TRBJ1-5, with D perhaps matching TRBD1 (5 bases). The sequence came from a man aged 50-59 years in good health and CMV-seropositive. Sequencing was carried out using PBMCs. The CDR3 protein is CASRLGGYSNQPQHF. In DNA form, the CDR3 reads TGTGCCAGTAGGCTGGGGGGGTATAGCAATCAGCCCCAGCATTTT.